This T cell receptor (beta chain) was sequenced in a study of blood T cell repertoires in COVID-19. Whole-study context: COVID-19 samples from acute and convalescent phases originated in the United States, Italy and Spain.

Germline V gives CDR1 SGHAT, CDR2 FQNNGV. This CDR3 is built from 16 residues. J lost 4 bases, V lost 4 bases, and 8 bases had no gene match. Original analysis: For nucleated cells, counts were estimated from reference gene primer amplification. Sequencing used immunoSEQ multiplex PCR; TCRdb keeps in-frame clones, though not all of them. The DNA was the basis for D and trimming; V, J and clone size are from that table. The sample holds about 200,000 clones, approximately 84% seen once. The material sequenced was peripheral blood. The TCR comes from a human donor with acute or convalescent COVID-19. The donor label of this sample is uncertain. This chain joins TRBV11-2 and TRBJ2-3, with TRBD2 matching 10 bases. CDR3 bases: TGTGCCAGCAGCTGGCCCGCAGCGGGAGGGGCAGATACGCAGTATTTT. Protein: CASSWPAAGGADTQYF.